The clone carrying this T cell receptor beta chain is a singleton in its sample. This sample was taken from a study of blood T cell repertoires in COVID-19. Libraries were prepared by immunoSEQ multiplex PCR; TCRdb keeps only in-frame clonotypes and omits some of them. This table has about 390,000 clones, around 87% appearing once. Trimming cost V 0 bases and J 5 bases, with 5 bases left between them. There are 13 residues in the CDR3. The germline V gene has CDR1 MNHEY and CDR2 SVGAGI. This TCR came from a woman aged 50 to 65 who had recovered from COVID-19. Material for sequencing was PBMCs or T cells enriched from blood (not recorded which). The chain carries TRBV6-5 and TRBJ2-1; D remains unclear. The CDR3 DNA is TGTGCCAGCAGTTACTCGATAGACAATGAGCAGTTCTTC. Protein sequence: CASSYSIDNEQFF.